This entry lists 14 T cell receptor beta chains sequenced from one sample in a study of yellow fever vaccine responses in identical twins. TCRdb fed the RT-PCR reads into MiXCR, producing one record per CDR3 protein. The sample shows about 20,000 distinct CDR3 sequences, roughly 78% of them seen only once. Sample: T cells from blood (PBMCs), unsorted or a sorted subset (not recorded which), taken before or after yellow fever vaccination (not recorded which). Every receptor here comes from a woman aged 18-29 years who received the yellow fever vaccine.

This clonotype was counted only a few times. This CDR3 reads CASSSRPGTGNQPQHF. The CDR3 bases are TGTGCCAGCAGTTCTCGACCCGGGACAGGAAATCAGCCCCAGCATTTT. The chain carries TRBV28 and TRBJ1-5; 8 bases line up with TRBD1. Germline V gives CDR1 MDHEN, CDR2 SYDVKM. The CDR3 length is 16 residues. J gave up 4 bases and V 4 bases, and 9 bases lay outside the gene matches.

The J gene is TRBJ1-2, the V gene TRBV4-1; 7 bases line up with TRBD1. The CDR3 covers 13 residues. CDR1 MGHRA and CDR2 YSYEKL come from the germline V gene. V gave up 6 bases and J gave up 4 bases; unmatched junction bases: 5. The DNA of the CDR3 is TGCGCCAGCAGGATGACAGGGTCCTATGGCTACACCTTC. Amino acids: CASRMTGSYGYTF.

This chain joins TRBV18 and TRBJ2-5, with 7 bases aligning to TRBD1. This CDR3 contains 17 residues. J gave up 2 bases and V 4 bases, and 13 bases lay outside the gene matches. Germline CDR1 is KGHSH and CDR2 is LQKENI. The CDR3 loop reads CASSHKTAGTAQETQYF. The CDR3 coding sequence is TGTGCCAGCTCACACAAAACCGCCGGGACAGCTCAAGAGACCCAGTACTTC.

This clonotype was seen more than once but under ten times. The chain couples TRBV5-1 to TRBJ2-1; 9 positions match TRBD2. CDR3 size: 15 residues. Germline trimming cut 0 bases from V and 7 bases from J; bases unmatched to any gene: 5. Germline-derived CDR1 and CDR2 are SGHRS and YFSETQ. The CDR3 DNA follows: TGCGCCAGCAGCTTGGGTAGCGGGAGTCAAAATGAGCAGTTCTTC. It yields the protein CASSLGSGSQNEQFF.

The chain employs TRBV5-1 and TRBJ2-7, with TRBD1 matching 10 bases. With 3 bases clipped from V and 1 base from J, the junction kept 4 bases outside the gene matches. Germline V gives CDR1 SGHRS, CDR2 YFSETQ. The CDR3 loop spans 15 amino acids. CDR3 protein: CASSSGTGESYEQYF. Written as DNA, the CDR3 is TGCGCCAGCAGCTCTGGGACAGGGGAGTCCTACGAGCAGTACTTC.

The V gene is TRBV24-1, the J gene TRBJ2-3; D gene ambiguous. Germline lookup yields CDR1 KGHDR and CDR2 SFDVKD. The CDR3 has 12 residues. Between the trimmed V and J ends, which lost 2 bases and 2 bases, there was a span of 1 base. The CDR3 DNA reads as TGTGCCACCAGTGATTCCACAGATACGCAGTATTTT. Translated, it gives CATSDSTDTQYF.

The DNA for the CDR3 is TGTGCCAGCAGCTCTCCCCATGGGCTCAGCAATCAGCCCCAGCATTTT. It codes for CASSSPHGLSNQPQHF. The rearrangement uses TRBV11-2 and TRBJ1-5; no definite D call. This CDR3 has 16 residues. Deletions cut 4 bases from V and 1 base from J, with 14 bases between. Per germline, CDR1 SGHAT and CDR2 FQNNGV. Full variable domain (outside the CDR3, taken from reference TRBV11-2 and TRBJ1-5): EAGVAQSPRYKIIEKRQSVAFWCNPISGHATLYWYQQILGQGPKLLIQFQNNGVVDDSQLPKDRFSAERLKGVDSTLKIQPAKLEDSAVYLCASSSPHGLSNQPQHFGDGTRLSIL.

The CDR3 spells CASNCYEQYV. The CDR3 DNA is TGTGCCAGCAATTGCTACGAGCAGTACGTC. The V and J genes are TRBV27 and TRBJ2-7; D gene unclear. Germline values: CDR1 MNHEY, CDR2 SMNVEV (reference sequence). The CDR3 runs 10 residues. Deletions cut 7 bases from V and 3 bases from J, with 4 bases between.

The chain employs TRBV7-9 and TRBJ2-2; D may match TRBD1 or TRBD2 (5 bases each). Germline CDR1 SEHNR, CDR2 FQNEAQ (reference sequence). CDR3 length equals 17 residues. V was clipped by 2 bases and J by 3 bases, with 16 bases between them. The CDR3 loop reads CASSLPRGASDTGELFF. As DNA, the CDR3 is TGTGCCAGCAGCTTACCCCGAGGGGCGTCCGACACCGGGGAGCTGTTTTTT.

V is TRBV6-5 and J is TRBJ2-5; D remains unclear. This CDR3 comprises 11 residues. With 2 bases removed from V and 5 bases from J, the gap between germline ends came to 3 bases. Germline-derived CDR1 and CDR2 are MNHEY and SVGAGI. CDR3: CASSYGETQYF. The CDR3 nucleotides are TGTGCCAGCAGTTACGGTGAGACCCAGTACTTC.

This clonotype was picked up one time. CDR3 region: CASSLVLYNEQFF. CDR3 DNA: TGCGCCAGCAGCTTGGTTCTGTACAATGAGCAGTTCTTC. This chain connects TRBV5-1 to TRBJ2-1; D gene uncertain. V was shortened by 0 bases and J by 4 bases, with 5 bases between the two germline ends. The CDR3 runs to 13 residues. CDR1 is SGHRS, CDR2 YFSETQ, per germline.

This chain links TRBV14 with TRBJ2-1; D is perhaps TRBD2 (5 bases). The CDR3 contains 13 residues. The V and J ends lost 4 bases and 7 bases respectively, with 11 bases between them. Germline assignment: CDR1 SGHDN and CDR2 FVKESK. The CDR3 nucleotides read TGTGCCAGCAGCCCGTTAGCGATAAATGAGCAGTTCTTC. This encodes CASSPLAINEQFF.

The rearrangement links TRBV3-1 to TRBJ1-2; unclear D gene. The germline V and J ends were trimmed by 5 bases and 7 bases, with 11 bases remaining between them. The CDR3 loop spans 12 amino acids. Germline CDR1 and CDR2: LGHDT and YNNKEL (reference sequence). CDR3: CASSARTGGYTF. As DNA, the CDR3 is TGTGCCAGCAGCGCCCGGACTGGTGGCTACACCTTC.

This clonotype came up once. For the CDR3, the DNA is TGTGCCAGCAGTGATACTGGGGCCAACGTCCTGACTTTC. Translated, it gives CASSDTGANVLTF. The gene calls are TRBV2 and TRBJ2-6; no reliable D call. V was trimmed by 3 bases and J by 2 bases, leaving 2 bases between them. CDR1 and CDR2 from the germline V gene are SNHLY and FYNNEI. The CDR3 runs 13 residues.